What follows are 6 T cell receptor beta chains derived from one specimen sequenced in a study of regulatory T cells in long-lasting Graves disease. Construction of TCR beta libraries relied on iRepertoire HTBI primers and on Arm-PCR targeting CDR3 regions. TCRdb reprocessed the multiplex PCR reads via MiXCR and lists one record per CDR3 protein. The table lists 400,000 to 500,000 distinct CDR3 sequences, roughly 15% of them singletons. Time point specified: newly diagnosed GD, antithyroid drugs for less than 3 months. Preparation of the TCR library used RNA extracted from PBMCs. These records were also assigned to another study, of T cells in Graves' hyperthyroidism and ophthalmopathy.

The specimen was peripheral blood mononuclear cells (PBMCs), collected at new diagnosis, from a patient treated with antithyroid drugs. These receptor sequences come from a woman in her fifties or sixties with Graves disease.

This clonotype was seen only a few times. The J gene is TRBJ2-2, the V gene TRBV7-9, with 10 nucleotides matching TRBD2. Trimming took 1 base from V and 5 from J; bases not matched to a gene: 4. This CDR3 comprises 16 residues. Germline values: CDR1 SEHNR, CDR2 FQNEAQ (reference sequence). As DNA, the CDR3 is TGTGCCAGCAGCTTAGGCCTAGCGGGAGAAACCGGGGAGCTGTTTTTT. Translating it yields CASSLGLAGETGELFF.

The table lists this clonotype with many counts. The chain couples TRBV2 to TRBJ2-3, with D unclear. The CDR3 is 15 amino acids. V lost 3 bases and J 0 bases, leaving 10 bases between the germline ends. Germline CDR1 and CDR2: SNHLY and FYNNEI. The DNA for the CDR3 is TGTGCCAGCAGTGAGTTGATTTCTAGCACAGATACGCAGTATTTT. This sequence encodes CASSELISSTDTQYF.

V gene TRBV6-5 combines with J gene TRBJ2-1, with TRBD1 as a possible D gene (6 bases). Trimming took 4 bases from V and 4 from J, leaving 11 bases between them. The length of the CDR3 is 14 residues. Germline-derived CDR1 and CDR2 are MNHEY and SVGAGI. The CDR3 spells CASSFRQAYNEQFF. The CDR3 DNA sequence: TGTGCCAGCAGTTTTCGACAGGCGTACAATGAGCAGTTCTTC.

This clonotype showed up many times. The chain links TRBV7-9 to TRBJ2-7, with 9 bases identical to TRBD1. Germline V CDR1 and CDR2: SEHNR, FQNEAQ (reference sequence). V was pared by 5 bases and J by 6 bases, with 8 bases of the junction left unmatched. This CDR3 comprises 14 residues. CDR3 residues: CASSPGTGLGEQYF. DNA of the CDR3: TGTGCCAGCAGCCCCGGGACAGGGCTCGGCGAGCAGTACTTC.

This clonotype has ten or more counts. CDR3 region: CASSPPGGTDTQYF. The CDR3 DNA sequence: TGTGCCAGCAGTCCTCCGGGGGGAACAGATACGCAGTATTTT. The chain is built from TRBV12-3 or TRBV12-4 and TRBJ2-3; 7 bases agree with TRBD2. After removal of 5 bases from V and 3 bases from J, the junction contained 5 bases not matched to a gene. The CDR3 has 14 residues.

In this sample, this clonotype turned up many times. CDR3 residues: CASSPGVAGTYEQYF. The DNA of the CDR3 is TGTGCCAGCAGCCCTGGGGTAGCGGGGACCTACGAGCAGTACTTC. The V and J genes are TRBV6-1 and TRBJ2-7, with 8 bases that match TRBD2. Germline lookup yields CDR1 MNHNS and CDR2 SASEGT. The CDR3 length is 15 residues. J lost 2 bases, V lost 6 bases, and 9 bases had no gene match.